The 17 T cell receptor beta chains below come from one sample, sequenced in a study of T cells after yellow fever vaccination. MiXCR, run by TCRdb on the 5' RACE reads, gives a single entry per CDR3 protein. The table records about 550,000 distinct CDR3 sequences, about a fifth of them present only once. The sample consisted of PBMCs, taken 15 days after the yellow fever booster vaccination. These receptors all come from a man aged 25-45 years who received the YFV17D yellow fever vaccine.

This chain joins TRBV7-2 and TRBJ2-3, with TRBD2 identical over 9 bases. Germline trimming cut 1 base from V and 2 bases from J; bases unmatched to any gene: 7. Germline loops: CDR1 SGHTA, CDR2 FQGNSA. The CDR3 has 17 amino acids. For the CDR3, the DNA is TGTGCCAGCAGCTTAGGAGTTAGCGGGAGAAACACAGATACGCAGTATTTT. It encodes CASSLGVSGRNTDTQYF.

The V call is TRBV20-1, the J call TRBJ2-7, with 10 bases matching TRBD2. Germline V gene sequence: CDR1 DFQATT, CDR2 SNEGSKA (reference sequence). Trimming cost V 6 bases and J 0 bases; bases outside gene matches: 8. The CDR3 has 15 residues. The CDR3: CSATISSGSSYEQYF. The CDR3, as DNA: TGCAGTGCCACCATTTCTAGCGGGAGCTCCTACGAGCAGTACTTC.

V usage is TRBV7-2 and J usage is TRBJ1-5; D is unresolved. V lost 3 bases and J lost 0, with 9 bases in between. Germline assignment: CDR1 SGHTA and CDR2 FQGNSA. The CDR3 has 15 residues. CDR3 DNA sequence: TGTGCCAGCAGCTTTTCAACTAATAGCAATCAGCCCCAGCATTTT. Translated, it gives CASSFSTNSNQPQHF. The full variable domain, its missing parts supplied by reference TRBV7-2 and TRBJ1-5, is GAGVSQSPSNKVTEKGKDVELRCDPISGHTALYWYRQSLGQGLEFLIYFQGNSAPDKSGLPSDRFSAERTGGSVSTLTIQRTQQEDSAVYLCASSFSTNSNQPQHFGDGTRLSIL.

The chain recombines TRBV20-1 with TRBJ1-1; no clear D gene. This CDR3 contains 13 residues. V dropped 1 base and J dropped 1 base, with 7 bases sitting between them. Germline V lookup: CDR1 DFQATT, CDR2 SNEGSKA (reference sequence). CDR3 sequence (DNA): TGCAGTGCTAGAGCTACCAAGAACACTGAAGCTTTCTTT. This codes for CSARATKNTEAFF.

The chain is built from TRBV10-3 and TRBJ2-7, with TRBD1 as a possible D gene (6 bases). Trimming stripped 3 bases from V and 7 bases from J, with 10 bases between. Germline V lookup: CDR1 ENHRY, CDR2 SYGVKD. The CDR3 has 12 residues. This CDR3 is CAISEQGWEQYF. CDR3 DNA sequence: TGTGCCATCAGTGAACAGGGTTGGGAGCAGTACTTC.

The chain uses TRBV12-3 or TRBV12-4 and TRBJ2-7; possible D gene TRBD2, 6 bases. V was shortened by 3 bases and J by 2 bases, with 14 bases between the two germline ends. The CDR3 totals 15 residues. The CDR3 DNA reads TGTGCCAGCAGTTTGTGGCGGGATCTCCCCTACGAGCAGTACTTC. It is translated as CASSLWRDLPYEQYF.

The CDR3 is CASSSGGREAMNEQFF. CDR3 in DNA: TGTGCCAGCAGCTCCGGTGGGCGTGAAGCAATGAATGAGCAGTTCTTC. This chain connects TRBV5-4 to TRBJ2-1; D is uncertain. The V gene lost 3 bases and the J gene lost 7 bases, with 20 bases spanning the gap. The germline gives CDR1 SGHNT, CDR2 YYREEE (reference sequence). The CDR3 has 16 amino acids.

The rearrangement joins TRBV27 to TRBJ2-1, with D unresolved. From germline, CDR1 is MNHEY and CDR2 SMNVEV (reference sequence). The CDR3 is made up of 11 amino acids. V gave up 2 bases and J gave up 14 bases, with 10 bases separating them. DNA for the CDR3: TGTGCCAGCAGTTTAGGCCTCAAGGAGTTCTTC. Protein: CASSLGLKEFF.

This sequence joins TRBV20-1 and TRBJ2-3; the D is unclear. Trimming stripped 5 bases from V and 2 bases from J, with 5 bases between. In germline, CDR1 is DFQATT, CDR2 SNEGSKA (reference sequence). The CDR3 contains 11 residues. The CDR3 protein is CSAVFTDTQYF. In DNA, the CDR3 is TGCAGTGCTGTTTTCACAGATACGCAGTATTTT.

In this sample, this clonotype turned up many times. CDR3 DNA: TGTGCCAGCATGGACAGGGGGCACACTGAAGCTTTCTTT. As protein: CASMDRGHTEAFF. The chain couples TRBV19 to TRBJ1-1; 11 bases fit TRBD1. Looked up from germline, CDR1 is LNHDA and CDR2 is SQIVND (reference sequence). The CDR3 runs 13 residues. V dropped 9 bases and J dropped 3; count of bases not matched to a gene: 3.

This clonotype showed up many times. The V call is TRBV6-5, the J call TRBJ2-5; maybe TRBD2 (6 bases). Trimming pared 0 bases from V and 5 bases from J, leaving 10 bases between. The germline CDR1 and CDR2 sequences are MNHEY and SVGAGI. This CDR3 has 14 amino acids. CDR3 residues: CASSYSGGRETQYF. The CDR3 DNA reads TGTGCCAGCAGTTACTCGGGGGGTCGGGAGACCCAGTACTTC.

The CDR3 coding sequence is TGCAGTGTCAGAGGTTGGGGTCACGGCACAGATACGCAGTATTTT. Protein product: CSVRGWGHGTDTQYF. The chain couples TRBV20-1 to TRBJ2-3; D is undetermined. Per germline, CDR1 DFQATT and CDR2 SNEGSKA (reference sequence). Between the trimmed V and J ends, which lost 7 bases and 1 base, there was a span of 18 bases. CDR3 length equals 15 residues.

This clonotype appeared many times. CDR3 amino acids: CASSFAEQFF. The CDR3 nucleotides are TGTGCCAGCAGCTTCGCTGAGCAGTTCTTC. V usage is TRBV5-5 and J usage is TRBJ2-1; D uncertain. The germline V gene has CDR1 SGHKS and CDR2 YYEKEE (reference sequence). Trimming stripped 2 bases from V and 9 bases from J, with 3 bases between. This CDR3 has 10 amino acids. The complete variable domain, with remaining parts taken from reference TRBV5-5 and TRBJ2-1, reads DAGVTQSPTHLIKTRGQQVTLRCSPISGHKSVSWYQQVLGQGPQFIFQYYEKEERGRGNFPDRFSARQFPNYSSELNVNALLLGDSALYLCASSFAEQFFGPGTRLTVL.

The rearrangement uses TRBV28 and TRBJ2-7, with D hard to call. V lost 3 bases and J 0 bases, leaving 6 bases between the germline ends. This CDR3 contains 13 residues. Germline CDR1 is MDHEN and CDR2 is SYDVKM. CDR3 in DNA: TGTGCCAGCAGTTTGGCTAACTCCTACGAGCAGTACTTC. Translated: CASSLANSYEQYF. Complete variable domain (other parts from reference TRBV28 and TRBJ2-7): DVKVTQSSRYLVKRTGEKVFLECVQDMDHENMFWYRQDPGLGLRLIYFSYDVKMKEKGDIPEGYSVSREKKERFSLILESASTNQTSMYLCASSLANSYEQYFGPGTRLTVT.

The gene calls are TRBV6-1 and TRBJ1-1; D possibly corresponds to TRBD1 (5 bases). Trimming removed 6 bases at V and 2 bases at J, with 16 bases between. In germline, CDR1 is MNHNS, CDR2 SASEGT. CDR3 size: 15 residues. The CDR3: CASSPRGGLNTEAFF. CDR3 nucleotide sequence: TGTGCCAGCAGCCCGCGGGGGGGACTTAACACTGAAGCTTTCTTT.

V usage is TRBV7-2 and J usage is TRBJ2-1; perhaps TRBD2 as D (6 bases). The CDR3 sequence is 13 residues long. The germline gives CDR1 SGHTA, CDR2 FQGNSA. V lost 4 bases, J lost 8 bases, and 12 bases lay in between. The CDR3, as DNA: TGTGCCAGCAGCTATACCCGGGACTATGAGCAGTTCTTC. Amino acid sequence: CASSYTRDYEQFF.

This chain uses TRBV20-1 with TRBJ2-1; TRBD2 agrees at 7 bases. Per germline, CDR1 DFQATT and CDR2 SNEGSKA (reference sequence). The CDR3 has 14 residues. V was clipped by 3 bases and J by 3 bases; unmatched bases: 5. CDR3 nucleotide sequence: TGCAGTGCTAGGGAAAGCGGGAACTACAATGAGCAGTTCTTC. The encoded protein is CSARESGNYNEQFF.